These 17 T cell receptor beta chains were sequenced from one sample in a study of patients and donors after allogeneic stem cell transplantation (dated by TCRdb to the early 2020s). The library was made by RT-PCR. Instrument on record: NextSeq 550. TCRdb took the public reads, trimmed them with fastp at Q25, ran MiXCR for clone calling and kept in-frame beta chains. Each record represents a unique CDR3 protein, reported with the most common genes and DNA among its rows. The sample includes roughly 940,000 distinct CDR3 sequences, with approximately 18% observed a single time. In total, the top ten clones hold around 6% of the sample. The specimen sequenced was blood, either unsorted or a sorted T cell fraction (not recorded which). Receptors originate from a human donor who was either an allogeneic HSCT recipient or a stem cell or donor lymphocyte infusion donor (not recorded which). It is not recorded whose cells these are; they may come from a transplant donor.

CDR3 in DNA: TGCAGCGTTCGGGTGGGACTCCAGGACACTGAAGCTTTCTTT. This translates into CSVRVGLQDTEAFF. The chain employs TRBV29-1 and TRBJ1-1; a possible D gene is TRBD1 (5 bases). The CDR3 spans 14 residues. Trimming stripped 5 bases from V and 3 bases from J, with 16 bases between. Germline CDR1 is SQVTM and CDR2 is ANQGSEA.

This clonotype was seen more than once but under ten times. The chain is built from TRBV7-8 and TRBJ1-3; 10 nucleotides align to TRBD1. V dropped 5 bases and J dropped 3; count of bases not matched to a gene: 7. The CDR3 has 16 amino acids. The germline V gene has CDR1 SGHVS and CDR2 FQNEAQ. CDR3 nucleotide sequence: TGTGCCAGCAGCATCTGGACAGGGGGACTTGGAAACACCATATATTTT. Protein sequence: CASSIWTGGLGNTIYF.

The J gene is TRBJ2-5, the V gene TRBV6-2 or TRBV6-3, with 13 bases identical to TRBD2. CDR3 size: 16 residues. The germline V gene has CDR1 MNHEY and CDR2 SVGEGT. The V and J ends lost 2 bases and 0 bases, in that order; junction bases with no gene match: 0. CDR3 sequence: CASSYGLAGDQETQYF. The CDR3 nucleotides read TGTGCCAGCAGTTACGGACTAGCGGGGGACCAAGAGACCCAGTACTTC.

The CDR3 nucleotides are TGTGCCAGCAGCGCGGAACCCAAAGCCCTCGCTGGAAACACCATATATTTT. Translation gives CASSAEPKALAGNTIYF. This chain joins TRBV9 and TRBJ1-3; the D is unclear. The V end was cut by 3 bases, the J end by 2 bases, with 18 bases between. Per germline, CDR1 SGDLS and CDR2 YYNGEE. This CDR3 contains 17 residues.

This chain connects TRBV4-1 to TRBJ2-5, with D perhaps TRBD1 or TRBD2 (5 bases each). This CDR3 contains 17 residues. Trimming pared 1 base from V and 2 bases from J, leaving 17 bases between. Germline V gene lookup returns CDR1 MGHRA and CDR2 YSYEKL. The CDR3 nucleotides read TGCGCCAGCAGCCAAGCCCCCACGGGACGGGCACAAGAGACCCAGTACTTC. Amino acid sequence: CASSQAPTGRAQETQYF.

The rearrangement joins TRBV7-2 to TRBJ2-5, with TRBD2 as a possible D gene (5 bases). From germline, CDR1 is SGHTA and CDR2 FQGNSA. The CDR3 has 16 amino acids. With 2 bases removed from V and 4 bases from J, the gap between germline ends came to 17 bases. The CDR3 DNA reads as TGTGCCAGCAGCTTATCTGGTTCCAGCGGCCGAGAGACCCAGTACTTC. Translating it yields CASSLSGSSGRETQYF.

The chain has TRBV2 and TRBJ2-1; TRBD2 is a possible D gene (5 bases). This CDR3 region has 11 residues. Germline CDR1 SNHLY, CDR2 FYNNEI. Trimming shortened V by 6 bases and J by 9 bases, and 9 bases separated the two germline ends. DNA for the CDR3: TGTGCCAGCAGGGAGGTCCGTGAGCAGTTCTTC. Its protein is CASREVREQFF.

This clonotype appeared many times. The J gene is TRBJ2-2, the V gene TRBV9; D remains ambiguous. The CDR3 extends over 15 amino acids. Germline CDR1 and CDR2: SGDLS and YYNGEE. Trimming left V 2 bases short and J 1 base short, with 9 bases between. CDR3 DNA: TGTGCCAGCAGCGTGGTAGACCGGAACACCGGGGAGCTGTTTTTT. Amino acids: CASSVVDRNTGELFF. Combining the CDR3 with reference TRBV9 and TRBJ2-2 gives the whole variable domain DSGVTQTPKHLITATGQRVTLRCSPRSGDLSVYWYQQSLDQGLQFLIQYYNGEERAKGNILERFSAQQFPDLHSELNLSSLELGDSALYFCASSVVDRNTGELFFGEGSRLTVL.

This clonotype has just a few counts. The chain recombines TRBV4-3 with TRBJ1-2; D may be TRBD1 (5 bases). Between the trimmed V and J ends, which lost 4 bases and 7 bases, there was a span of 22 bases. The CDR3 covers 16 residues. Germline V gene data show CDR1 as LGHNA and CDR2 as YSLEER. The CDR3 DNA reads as TGCGCCAGCAGCCGCGAAGGAGGAGGGGCTTGGGGTGGCTACACCTTC. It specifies CASSREGGGAWGGYTF.

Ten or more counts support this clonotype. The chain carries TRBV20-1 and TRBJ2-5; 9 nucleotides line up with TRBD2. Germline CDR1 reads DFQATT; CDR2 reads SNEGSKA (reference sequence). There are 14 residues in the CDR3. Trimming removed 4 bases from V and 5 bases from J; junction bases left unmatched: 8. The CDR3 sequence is CSATIAGVRETQYF. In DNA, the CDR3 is TGCAGTGCTACCATAGCGGGAGTCCGGGAGACCCAGTACTTC.

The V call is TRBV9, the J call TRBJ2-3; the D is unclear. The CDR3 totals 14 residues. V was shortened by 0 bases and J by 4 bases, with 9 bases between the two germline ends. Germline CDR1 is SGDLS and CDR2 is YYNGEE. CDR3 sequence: CASSVGDYADTQYF. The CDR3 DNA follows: TGTGCCAGCAGCGTAGGTGATTACGCAGATACGCAGTATTTT.

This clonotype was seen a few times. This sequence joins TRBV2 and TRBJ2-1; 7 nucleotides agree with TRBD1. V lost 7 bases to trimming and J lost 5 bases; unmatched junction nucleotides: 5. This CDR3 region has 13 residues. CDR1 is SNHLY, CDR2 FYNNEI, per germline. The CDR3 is CASTGQVNNEQFF. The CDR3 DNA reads TGTGCCAGCACCGGACAGGTTAACAATGAGCAGTTCTTC.

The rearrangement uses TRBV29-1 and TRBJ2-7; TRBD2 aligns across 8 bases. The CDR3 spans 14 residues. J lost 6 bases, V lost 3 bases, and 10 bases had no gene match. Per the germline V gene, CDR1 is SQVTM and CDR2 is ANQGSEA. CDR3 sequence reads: CSVDEISGKGEQYF. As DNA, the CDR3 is TGCAGCGTTGACGAGATTAGCGGGAAAGGCGAGCAGTACTTC.

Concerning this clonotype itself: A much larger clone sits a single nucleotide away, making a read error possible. The CDR3 sequence: CSSSFWTGAGTEAFF. CDR3 nucleotide sequence: TGTTCCAGCAGCTTCTGGACAGGGGCTGGAACTGAAGCTTTCTTT. This chain joins TRBV7-9 and TRBJ1-1, with TRBD1 matching over 9 bases. CDR3 length equals 15 residues. The germline CDR1 and CDR2 sequences are SEHNR and FQNEAQ (reference sequence).

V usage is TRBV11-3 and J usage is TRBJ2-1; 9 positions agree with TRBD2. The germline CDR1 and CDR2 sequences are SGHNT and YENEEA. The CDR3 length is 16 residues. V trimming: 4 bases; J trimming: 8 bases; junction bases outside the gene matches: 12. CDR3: CASSSMLGLAGHEQFF. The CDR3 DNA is TGTGCCAGCAGCTCAATGTTGGGACTAGCTGGGCATGAGCAGTTCTTC.

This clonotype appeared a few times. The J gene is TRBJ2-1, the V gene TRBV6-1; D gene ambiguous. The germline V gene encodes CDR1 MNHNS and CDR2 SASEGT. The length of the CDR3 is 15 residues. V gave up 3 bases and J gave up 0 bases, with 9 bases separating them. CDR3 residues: CASSDRVSSYNEQFF. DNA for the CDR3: TGTGCCAGCAGTGATCGGGTTAGCTCCTACAATGAGCAGTTCTTC.

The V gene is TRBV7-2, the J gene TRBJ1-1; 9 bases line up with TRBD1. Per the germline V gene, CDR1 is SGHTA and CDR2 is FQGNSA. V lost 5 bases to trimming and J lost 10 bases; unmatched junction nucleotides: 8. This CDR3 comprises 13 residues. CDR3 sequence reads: CASSADRGVGAFF. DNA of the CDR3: TGTGCCAGCAGCGCGGACAGGGGAGTGGGAGCTTTCTTT.